In its sample, the clone carrying this TCR beta chain was seen once. Antigen unknown. V lost 4 bases to trimming and J lost 4 bases, with 25 bases between them. The CDR3 runs to 17 residues. Germline V lookup: CDR1 SQVTM, CDR2 ANQGSEA. The PCR used 60 Vbeta and 13 Jbeta primers. Profiling relied on immunoSEQ multiplex PCR, and the TCRdb table lists in-frame clones only, not all of them. The repertoire holds about 130,000 clones, 80% to 90% seen once, with roughly 2.6% in the top ten. This entry comes from a study of cytomegalovirus exposure and HLA in healthy donors. Whole-study results and caveats: The authors excluded some V segments, including TRBV6-2 and TRBV6-3, as indistinguishable.

Sequencing was done on a sample of PBMCs. The sequence was obtained from a man aged 45-65 years in good health and CMV-seronegative. This chain joins TRBV29-1 and TRBJ2-5, with a weak D call TRBD2 (9 bases). This chain's CDR3 is CSVVSRGQGTSRETQYF. The CDR3 nucleotides read TGCAGCGTTGTCTCCAGGGGGCAGGGGACTAGCCGAGAGACCCAGTACTTC.